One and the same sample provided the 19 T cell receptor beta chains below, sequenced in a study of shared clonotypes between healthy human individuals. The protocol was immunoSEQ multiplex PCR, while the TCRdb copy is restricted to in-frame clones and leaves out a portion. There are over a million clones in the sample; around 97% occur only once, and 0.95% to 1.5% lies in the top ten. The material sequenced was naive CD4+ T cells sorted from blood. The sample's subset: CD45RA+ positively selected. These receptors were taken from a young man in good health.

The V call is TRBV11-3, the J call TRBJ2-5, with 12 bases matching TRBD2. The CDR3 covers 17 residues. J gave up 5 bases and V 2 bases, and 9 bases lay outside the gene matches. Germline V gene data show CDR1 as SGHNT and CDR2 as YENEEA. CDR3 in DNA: TGTGCCAGCAGCTTATCGCGGACTAGCGGGAATAGGGAGACCCAGTACTTC. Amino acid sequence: CASSLSRTSGNRETQYF.

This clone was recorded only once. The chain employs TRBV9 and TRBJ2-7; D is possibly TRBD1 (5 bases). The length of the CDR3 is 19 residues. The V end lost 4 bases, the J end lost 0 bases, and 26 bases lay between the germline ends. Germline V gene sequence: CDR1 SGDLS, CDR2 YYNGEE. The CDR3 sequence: CASSPSKGALPFSSYEQYF. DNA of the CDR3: TGTGCCAGCAGCCCCTCAAAAGGGGCGCTCCCCTTCAGCTCCTACGAGCAGTACTTC.

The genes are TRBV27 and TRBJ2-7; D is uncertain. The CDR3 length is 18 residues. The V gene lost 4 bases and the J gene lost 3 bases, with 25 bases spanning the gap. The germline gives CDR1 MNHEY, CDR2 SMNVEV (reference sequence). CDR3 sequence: CASSSRLGLSARDYEQYF. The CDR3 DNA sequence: TGTGCCAGCAGTTCGCGGTTAGGGCTTTCAGCCAGAGACTACGAGCAGTACTTC.

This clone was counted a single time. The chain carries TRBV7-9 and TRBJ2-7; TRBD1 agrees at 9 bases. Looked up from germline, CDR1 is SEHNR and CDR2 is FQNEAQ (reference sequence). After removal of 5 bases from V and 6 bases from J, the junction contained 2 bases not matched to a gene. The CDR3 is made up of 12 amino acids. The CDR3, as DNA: TGTGCCAGCAGCCCGACAGGGGGCGAGCAGTACTTC. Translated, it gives CASSPTGGEQYF.

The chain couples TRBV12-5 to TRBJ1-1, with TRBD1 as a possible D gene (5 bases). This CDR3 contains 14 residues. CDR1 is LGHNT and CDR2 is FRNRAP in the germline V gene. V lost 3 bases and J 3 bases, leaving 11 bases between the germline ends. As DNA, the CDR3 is TGTGCTAGTGGTTTCAGCGGGGCGGACACTGAAGCTTTCTTT. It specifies CASGFSGADTEAFF.

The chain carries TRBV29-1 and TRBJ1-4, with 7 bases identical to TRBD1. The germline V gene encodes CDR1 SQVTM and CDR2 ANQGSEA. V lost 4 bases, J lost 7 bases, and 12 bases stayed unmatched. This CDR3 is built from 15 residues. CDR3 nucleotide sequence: TGCAGCGTTGGGCCGACAGGGATGAGGGGTGAAAAACTGTTTTTT. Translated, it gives CSVGPTGMRGEKLFF.

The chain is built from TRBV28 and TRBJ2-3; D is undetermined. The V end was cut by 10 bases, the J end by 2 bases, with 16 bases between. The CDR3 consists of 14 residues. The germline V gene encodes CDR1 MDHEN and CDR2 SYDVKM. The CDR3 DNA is TGTGCCACCCTTACGGCTCCAATCACAGATACGCAGTATTTT. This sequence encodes CATLTAPITDTQYF.

CDR3 residues: CANPGLAGLTQYF. The CDR3 DNA reads TGTGCCAACCCGGGGCTAGCGGGACTTACGCAGTATTTT. V is TRBV5-8 and J is TRBJ2-3, with TRBD2 identical over 9 bases. The ends lost 9 bases at V and 8 bases at J; junction bases unmatched: 10. Germline V gene lookup returns CDR1 SGHTS and CDR2 YDEGEE. This CDR3 region has 13 residues.

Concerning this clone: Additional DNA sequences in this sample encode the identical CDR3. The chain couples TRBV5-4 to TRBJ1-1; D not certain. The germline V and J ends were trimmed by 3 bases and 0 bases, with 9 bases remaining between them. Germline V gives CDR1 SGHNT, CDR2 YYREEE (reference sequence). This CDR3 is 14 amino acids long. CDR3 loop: CASSSGQLNTEAFF. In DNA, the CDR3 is TGTGCCAGCAGCTCTGGGCAGTTGAACACTGAAGCTTTCTTT.

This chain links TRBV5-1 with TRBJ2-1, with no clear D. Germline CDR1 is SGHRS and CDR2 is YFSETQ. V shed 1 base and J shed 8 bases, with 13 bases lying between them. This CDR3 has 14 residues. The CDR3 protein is CASSLPGGDDEQFF. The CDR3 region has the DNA TGCGCCAGCAGCTTGCCAGGCGGAGACGATGAGCAGTTCTTC.

CDR3 residues: CASATRDGQPQHF. In nucleotides, the CDR3 is TGTGCCAGTGCTACCAGGGATGGGCAGCCCCAGCATTTT. V usage is TRBV19 and J usage is TRBJ1-5; a possible D gene is TRBD1 (5 bases). Trimming took off 8 bases at V and 7 bases at J, with 15 bases between the two ends. The germline V gene has CDR1 LNHDA and CDR2 SQIVND (reference sequence). The CDR3 runs to 13 residues.

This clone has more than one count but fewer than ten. The CDR3 DNA reads as TGTGCCAGCCTGGCGGGAAGTGCCGGGGAGCTGTTTTTT. Its translation is CASLAGSAGELFF. The rearrangement uses TRBV7-9 and TRBJ2-2; D is possibly TRBD2 (6 bases). The CDR3 runs to 13 residues. Germline V gene lookup returns CDR1 SEHNR and CDR2 FQNEAQ (reference sequence). With 8 bases removed from V and 6 bases from J, the gap between germline ends came to 13 bases.

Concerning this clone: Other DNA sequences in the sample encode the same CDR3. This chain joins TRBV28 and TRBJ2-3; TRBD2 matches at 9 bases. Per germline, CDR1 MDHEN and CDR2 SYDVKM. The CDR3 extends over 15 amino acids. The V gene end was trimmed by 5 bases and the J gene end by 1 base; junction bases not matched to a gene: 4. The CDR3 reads CASSPLAGRTDTQYF. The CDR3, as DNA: TGTGCCAGCAGTCCCCTAGCGGGGCGCACAGATACGCAGTATTTT.

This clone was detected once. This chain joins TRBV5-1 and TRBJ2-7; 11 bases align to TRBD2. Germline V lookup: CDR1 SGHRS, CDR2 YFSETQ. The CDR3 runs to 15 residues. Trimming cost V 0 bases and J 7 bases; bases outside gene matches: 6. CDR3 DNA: TGCGCCAGCAGCTTGGCAGGACTAGCGGGCGAGGAGCAGTACTTC. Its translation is CASSLAGLAGEEQYF.

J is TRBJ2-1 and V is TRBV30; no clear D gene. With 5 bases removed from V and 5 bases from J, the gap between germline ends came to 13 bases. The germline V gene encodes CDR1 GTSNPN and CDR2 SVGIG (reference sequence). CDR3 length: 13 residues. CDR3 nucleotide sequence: TGTGCCTGGGTCTCGGGCAGGCACAATGAGCAGTTCTTC. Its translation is CAWVSGRHNEQFF.

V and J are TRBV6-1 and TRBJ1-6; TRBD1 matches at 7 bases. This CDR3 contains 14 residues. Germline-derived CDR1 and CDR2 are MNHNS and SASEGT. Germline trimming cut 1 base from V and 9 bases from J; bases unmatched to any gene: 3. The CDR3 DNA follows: TGTGCCAGCAGTGAAGGGGCAGGGGGTTCACCCCTCCACTTT. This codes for CASSEGAGGSPLHF.

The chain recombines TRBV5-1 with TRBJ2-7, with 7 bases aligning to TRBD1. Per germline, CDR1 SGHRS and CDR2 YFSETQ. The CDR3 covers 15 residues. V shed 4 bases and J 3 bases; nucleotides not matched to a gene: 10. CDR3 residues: CASSNNPAGGYEQYF. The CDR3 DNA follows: TGCGCCAGCAGCAACAACCCCGCAGGGGGCTACGAGCAGTACTTC. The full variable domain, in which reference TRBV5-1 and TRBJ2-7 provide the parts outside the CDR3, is KAGVTQTPRYLIKTRGQQVTLSCSPISGHRSVSWYQQTPGQGLQFLFEYFSETQRNKGNFPGRFSGRQFSNSRSEMNVSTLELGDSALYLCASSNNPAGGYEQYFGPGTRLTVT.

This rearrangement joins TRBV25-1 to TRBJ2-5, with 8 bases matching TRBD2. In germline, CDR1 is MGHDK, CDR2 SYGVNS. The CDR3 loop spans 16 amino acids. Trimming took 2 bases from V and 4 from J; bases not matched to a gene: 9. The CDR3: CASSEGASGRGETQYF. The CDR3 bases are TGTGCCAGCAGTGAAGGCGCTAGCGGGCGAGGAGAGACCCAGTACTTC.

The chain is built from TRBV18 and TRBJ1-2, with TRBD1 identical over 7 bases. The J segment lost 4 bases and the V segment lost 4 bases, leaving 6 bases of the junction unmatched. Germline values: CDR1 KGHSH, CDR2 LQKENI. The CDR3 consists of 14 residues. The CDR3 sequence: CASSHLDRTYGYTF. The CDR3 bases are TGTGCCAGCTCACACCTGGACAGGACCTATGGCTACACCTTC.